This TCR beta chain was sequenced in a study of PD-L1 blockade in urothelial cancer. Time point denoted: peripheral blood 6 weeks after treatment start. Germline trimming cut 0 bases from V and 5 bases from J; bases unmatched to any gene: 6. Germline CDR1 SGHRS, CDR2 YFSETQ. This CDR3 region has 15 residues. Only in-frame clones appear in the TCRdb table, and some are missing; sequencing was by immunoSEQ multiplex PCR. The table has around 40,000 clones, 82% seen once; the top ten hold roughly an eighth. The starting material was PBMCs, obtained around atezolizumab (anti-PD-L1) treatment. The TCR sequence derives from a man between 60 and 75 years old with urothelial cancer. The rearrangement links TRBV5-1 to TRBJ2-3, with 7 nucleotides matching TRBD1. The CDR3 sequence: CASSLAGTEVDTQYF. The CDR3 DNA reads as TGCGCCAGCAGCTTGGCGGGGACAGAGGTAGATACGCAGTATTTT.